This note documents a single T cell receptor beta chain sequence. Its antigen is not yet known. The junction shows a germline mismatch at one end, possibly a read error. In the prospective study, participants were about 18 to 95 years old, resided in about two dozen geographic areas of the United States, and were enrolled through a virtual design. In the prospective study, participants were assigned to cohorts based on the clinical history participants reported in a screening survey and a study questionnaire. Exposed participants had been in contact with someone with a PCR-confirmed or clinician-diagnosed COVID-19 case within 2 weeks of study entry. In the prospective study, whole blood, serum and a nasopharyngeal or oropharyngeal swab were collected from each participant by mobile phlebotomists. Prospective study participants could optionally give additional blood draws and questionnaires over an approximately two-month period. Before DNA extraction, prospective study blood samples were shipped either frozen or at room temperature.

The CDR3 spans 15 residues, from the cysteine through the phenylalanine. Left in the record is the CDR3 DNA by itself, 45 bases read in frame from the first base. Via the germline V gene (reference sequence), CDR1 is SSHAT and CDR2 FNYEAQ. TCRbeta CDR3 regions were amplified from genomic DNA by means of the immunoSEQ Assay, a bias-controlled multiplex PCR. The study's own analysis went as follows. The number of nucleated cells in each sample was estimated by amplification of reference gene primers within the assay. Sequence reads were collapsed and filtered to measure the absolute abundance of every unique TCRbeta CDR3 rearrangement. For each sample, productive Simpson clonality was calculated as the square root of Simpson's diversity index over productive rearrangements. The immuneACCESS repertoire file appears here via TCRdb, limited to in-frame rearrangements. These files lack a portion of the clones; in checked studies, under half of the deficit traces to unresolved V genes, and the cause of the others is not known. That table supplies the V and J calls and clone size; D and trimming were determined from the DNA. This sample has about 280,000 clones in its table, and roughly four fifths of those were observed once. Approximately 5% of the sample is held by the ten biggest clonotypes.

The source of the sample is a study of blood T cell repertoires in COVID-19 (dated by TCRdb to 2018 to 2020). For the wider study: The collaborator samples originated in the United States, Italy and Spain and spanned the acute and convalescent phases of COVID-19. The material from the prospective study consisted of cDNA or gDNA derived from T cells, B-cell-depleted T cells, or PBMCs. The samples were drawn from the first 160 participants of the ongoing ImmuneRACE study and from over a thousand subjects provided by 6 global collaborators. The repertoires were released in a freely available public database intended as a resource for research on the immune response to SARS-CoV-2. Subjects who had been exposed to COVID-19, were actively infected with it, or had recovered from it provided the deeply sampled blood TCRbeta repertoires that made up the dataset. Where available, HLA class I and class II types were taken from metadata supplied by the sample provider and were not determined by assay-based typing. A de-identified subject ID, COVID-19 status, age in years and sex were almost always included in the sample metadata.

The paper as a whole reports these results and caveats: How much clinical and demographic metadata was included differed by source and by participant, and the metadata was provided uncurated.

The chain couples TRBV7-7 to TRBJ2-5; 7 bases in the middle match TRBD2. The material sequenced was PBMCs or T cells enriched from blood (not recorded which). This receptor was obtained from a man aged 40-55 years who had been exposed to COVID-19. The CDR3 reads CASSPQAGTRETQYF. The nucleotides are TGTGCTAGCAGCCCCCAAGCGGGAACGCGAGAGACCCAGTACTTC.